This TCR beta chain was profiled in a study of response to subunit inactivated influenza vaccine. TCRdb redid the calling of the RT-PCR reads with MiXCR, one entry per CDR3 protein. The table includes roughly 500,000 distinct CDR3 sequences, 16% detected once. As to this clonotype: The DNA is left out, because the CDR3 cannot be placed on it with certainty; the CDR3 is given as TCRdb lists it.

The source is a man between 45 and 75 years old who received an inactivated influenza vaccine. Sequences were derived from CD4+ T cells sorted from PBMCs, sampled about 23 months after vaccination.

CDR3 protein: CASSFGEGQGYGYTF. V gene TRBV5-1 combines with J gene TRBJ1-2; the D segment call TRBD1 is taken from the table without a DNA check. From its first to its last residue, the CDR3 has 15 amino acids. Germline CDR1 is SGHRS and CDR2 is YFSETQ.